This is a list of T cell receptor beta chains from one sample in a study of T cell responses to AZD1222 COVID-19 vaccine. Measured with immunoSEQ multiplex PCR; TCRdb has only the in-frame clones, and not every one. The sample has around 140,000 clones, approximately 83% seen once. Here the sequenced sample was peripheral blood, taken on day 0 of AZD1222 vaccination. These receptors were obtained from an adult in good health. Each CDR3 is given with its conserved first and last residue. A D gene is named only where the DNA matches it firmly. Size is stated for part of the rows, as once, few or many counts, or as a class when the clone is expanded.

abundance	v_gene	d_gene	j_gene	len	CDR3aa	CDR3nt
.	TRBV5-1	.	TRBJ1-4	14	CASSFTTSDEKLFF	TGCGCCAGCAGCTTCACGACTTCCGACGAAAAACTGTTTTTT
.	TRBV14	.	TRBJ2-3	13	CASSLFGSDTQYF	TGTGCCAGCAGCCTTTTCGGCTCAGATACGCAGTATTTT
.	TRBV28	.	TRBJ1-4	15	CASSSPTRANEKLFF	TGTGCCAGCAGTTCCCCGACAAGAGCTAATGAAAAACTGTTTTTT
.	TRBV5-1	.	TRBJ2-5	14	CASSRSSREETQYF	TGCGCCAGCTCCCGGTCATCCCGTGAGGAGACCCAGTACTTC
few	TRBV12-3/TRBV12-4	.	TRBJ1-1	13	CASSLEAGTEAFF	TGTGCCAGCAGTTTAGAAGCGGGCACTGAAGCTTTCTTT
few	TRBV18	.	TRBJ2-5	15	CASSPPSPALGTQYF	TGTGCCAGCTCACCTCCTTCTCCAGCCCTAGGGACCCAGTACTTC
.	TRBV6-5	.	TRBJ1-1	13	CASIGQWTTEAFF	TGTGCCAGCATTGGACAGTGGACCACTGAAGCTTTCTTT
.	TRBV2	TRBD2	TRBJ2-1	16	CASSRVAGEMDNEQFF	TGTGCCAGCAGTCGAGTAGCGGGAGAGATGGACAATGAGCAGTTCTTC
.	TRBV2	.	TRBJ1-1	16	CASSVAGQSMNTEAFF	TGTGCCAGCAGTGTGGCCGGACAGTCCATGAACACTGAAGCTTTCTTT
.	TRBV11-2	.	TRBJ1-1	14	CASSLVGGETEAFF	TGTGCCAGCAGCTTAGTAGGGGGGGAGACTGAAGCTTTCTTT
few	TRBV4-2	.	TRBJ1-4	16	CASSQVDSLGDEKLFF	TGTGCCAGCAGCCAAGTGGACTCACTAGGGGATGAAAAACTGTTTTTT
.	TRBV6-5	.	TRBJ1-5	14	CASNRARGNQPQHF	TGTGCCAGCAACCGGGCGCGCGGCAATCAGCCCCAGCATTTT
.	TRBV3-1/TRBV3-2	.	TRBJ1-2	12	CASSRRGEGYTF	TGTGCCAGCAGCCGAAGGGGAGAGGGCTACACCTTC
.	TRBV30	.	TRBJ2-7	13	CAWSGGLSYEQYF	TGTGCCTGGAGCGGGGGGCTTTCCTACGAGCAGTACTTC
.	TRBV12-3/TRBV12-4	.	TRBJ1-5	13	CASSPTLGQPQHF	TGTGCCAGCAGCCCCACCTTAGGGCAGCCCCAGCATTTT
.	TRBV25-1	.	TRBJ2-1	17	CASSPGHPKSSYNEQFF	TGTGCCAGCAGTCCCGGACATCCCAAGAGCTCCTACAATGAGCAGTTCTTC
.	TRBV19	TRBD1	TRBJ1-6	16	CASMDRGRLNNSPLHF	TGTGCCAGTATGGACAGGGGTCGACTCAATAATTCACCCCTCCACTTT
.	TRBV5-4	.	TRBJ2-5	13	CASSLVHEETQYF	TGTGCCAGCAGCTTGGTACATGAAGAGACCCAGTACTTC
.	TRBV6-1	.	TRBJ2-1	14	CASSEARLYNEQFF	TGTGCCAGCAGTGAAGCGCGGTTATACAATGAGCAGTTCTTC
.	TRBV6-4	.	TRBJ2-7	15	CASSEGVHASYEQYF	TGTGCCAGCAGTGAGGGGGTCCACGCCTCCTACGAGCAGTACTTC
.	TRBV5-1	.	TRBJ2-2	15	CASSFRSWATGELFF	TGCGCCAGCAGCTTTCGTAGCTGGGCCACCGGGGAGCTGTTTTTT
many	TRBV7-9	TRBD1	TRBJ2-1	19	CASSSPQGRQGRGYNEQFF	TGTGCCAGCAGCTCCCCTCAGGGGAGACAGGGGAGAGGCTACAATGAGCAGTTCTTC
.	TRBV12-3/TRBV12-4	.	TRBJ1-1	12	CASSLRLDEAFF	TGTGCCAGCAGTTTGAGGCTGGATGAAGCTTTCTTT
.	TRBV5-1	.	TRBJ2-2	14	CASSLAGVHGELFF	TGCGCCAGCAGCTTGGCCGGGGTCCACGGGGAGCTGTTTTTT
.	TRBV6-1	.	TRBJ1-1	16	CASSEIGYSVNTEAFF	TGTGCCAGCAGTGAAATAGGGTACTCTGTGAACACTGAAGCTTTCTTT
.	TRBV19	TRBD2	TRBJ2-3	15	CASGYSGRSTDTQYF	TGTGCCAGTGGCTATAGCGGGAGGAGCACAGATACGCAGTATTTT
.	TRBV28	TRBD1	TRBJ2-3	14	CASSSPQGVDTQYF	TGTGCCAGCAGTTCCCCTCAGGGGGTAGATACGCAGTATTTT
once	TRBV11-2	.	TRBJ1-2	16	CASSLVRNWLVYGYTF	TGTGCCAGCAGCTTAGTGAGGAACTGGTTGGTCTATGGCTACACCTTC
few	TRBV20-1	.	TRBJ1-2	13	CSASGTANYGYTF	TGCAGTGCTAGTGGGACGGCTAACTATGGCTACACCTTC
.	TRBV4-1	.	TRBJ2-5	15	CPPRPRGGSLETQYF	TGCCCCCCCCGCCCCCGAGGGGGGTCGTTGGAGACCCAGTACTTC
once	TRBV5-8	TRBD1	TRBJ2-5	14	CASSLVGQEETQYF	TGTGCCAGCAGCTTGGTGGGACAGGAGGAGACCCAGTACTTC
.	TRBV7-2	TRBD2	TRBJ2-4	14	CASSTGLATNIQYF	TGTGCCAGCAGCACCGGACTAGCCACAAACATTCAGTACTTC
.	TRBV4-1	.	TRBJ2-2	17	CASSQGRARSRTGELFF	TGCGCCAGCAGCCAAGGACGGGCCAGGTCGCGGACCGGGGAGCTGTTTTTT
.	TRBV3-1/TRBV3-2	.	TRBJ2-1	12	CASSPEGGEQFF	TGTGCCAGCAGCCCCGAGGGGGGCGAGCAGTTCTTC
.	TRBV5-1	.	TRBJ2-1	15	CASSWTVGAYNEQFF	TGCGCCAGCAGCTGGACGGTGGGGGCCTACAATGAGCAGTTCTTC
.	TRBV18	TRBD2	TRBJ2-7	19	CASSPPSGLAGGATYEQYF	TGTGCCAGCTCACCACCTTCGGGACTAGCGGGAGGGGCTACCTACGAGCAGTACTTC
.	TRBV29-1	TRBD2	TRBJ2-2	14	CAATGTSLTGELFF	TGCGCCGCGACCGGGACTAGCTTGACCGGGGAGCTGTTTTTT
once	TRBV5-1	.	TRBJ2-1	13	CASSLLQFNEQFF	TGCGCCAGCAGCTTGCTACAGTTCAATGAGCAGTTCTTC
.	TRBV2	.	TRBJ2-1	15	CASKRWMEAYNEQFF	TGTGCCAGCAAGCGATGGATGGAGGCCTACAATGAGCAGTTCTTC
.	TRBV24-1	TRBD1	TRBJ1-4	17	CATSDIIQGGQYEKLFF	TGTGCCACCAGTGACATTATCCAGGGGGGACAGTATGAAAAACTGTTTTTT
once	TRBV7-2	.	TRBJ2-7	14	CASSLARLSYEQYF	TGTGCCAGCAGCTTAGCCAGGTTATCCTACGAGCAGTACTTC
.	TRBV6-6	.	TRBJ2-7	11	CASTQAGEQYF	TGTGCCAGCACACAAGCCGGCGAGCAGTACTTC
.	TRBV13	TRBD1	TRBJ1-1	14	CASSAGQGNTEAFF	TGTGCCAGCAGCGCCGGACAGGGGAACACTGAAGCTTTCTTT
once	TRBV6-5	TRBD1	TRBJ2-7	14	CASSQPTGSYEQYF	TGTGCCAGCAGCCAACCGACAGGGTCCTACGAGCAGTACTTC
.	TRBV7-9	TRBD2	TRBJ2-7	16	CASSPMFLAGIHEQYF	TGTGCCAGCAGCCCTATGTTTCTAGCGGGTATCCACGAGCAGTACTTC
.	TRBV2	TRBD1	TRBJ2-3	16	CATQKSWDRGTDTQYF	TGTGCCACCCAGAAAAGTTGGGACAGGGGTACAGATACGCAGTATTTT
.	TRBV24-1	TRBD2	TRBJ2-5	15	CATSETSGAQETQYF	TGTGCCACCAGTGAGACCAGCGGGGCGCAAGAGACCCAGTACTTC
.	TRBV3-1/TRBV3-2	.	TRBJ2-5	16	CASSPPATRGQETQYF	TGTGCCAGCAGCCCTCCCGCGACGAGGGGGCAAGAGACCCAGTACTTC
.	TRBV5-4	TRBD2	TRBJ2-5	16	CASSSTSGGRQETQYF	TGTGCCAGCAGCTCCACTAGCGGGGGGAGGCAAGAGACCCAGTACTTC
.	TRBV6-5	TRBD1	TRBJ1-2	11	CASNTGTVVTF	TGTGCCAGCAATACCGGGACAGTGGTAACCTTC
.	TRBV28	.	TRBJ2-6	20	CASSPLLGWGRFSGANVLTF	TGTGCCAGCAGTCCACTCCTGGGGTGGGGACGGTTCTCTGGGGCCAACGTCCTGACTTTC
.	TRBV4-2	TRBD2	TRBJ2-1	16	CASSQSSGGAGIEQFF	TGTGCCAGCAGCCAGTCTAGCGGGGGGGCGGGTATTGAGCAGTTCTTC
.	TRBV5-1	.	TRBJ2-2	14	CACTATLPTGELFF	TGCGCCTGCACGGCCACATTACCTACCGGGGAGCTGTTTTTT